The rows below give T cell receptor beta chains drawn from one sample of a study of control samples from healthy donors and cancer patients. Libraries were prepared by immunoSEQ multiplex PCR; TCRdb keeps only in-frame clonotypes and omits some of them. The table has about 140,000 clones, less than 90% seen once. The sample taken for sequencing was blood. Receptors were obtained from a woman in her twenties or thirties in good health. CDR3s include the opening cysteine and the closing phenylalanine or tryptophan. Each record gives: D gene, V gene, clone size, J gene, CDR3 length, CDR3 DNA, CDR3 protein. A D gene is named only where the DNA matches it firmly. Expanded clones are given a class, and other clones once, few, many or no size at all.

>TRBD2|TRBV19|-|TRBJ2-5|13
TGTGCCAGTACCGCGGACGCGGGGGAGGCCCAGTACTTC
CASTADAGEAQYF
>-|TRBV11-2|-|TRBJ2-7|14
TGTGCCAGCAGCCTTTACGGGGATGTCGACGAGCAGTACTTC
CASSLYGDVDEQYF
>TRBD2|TRBV2|-|TRBJ2-1|15
TGTGCCAGCAGTGTTCGGATAGCGGGGTACAATGAGCAGTTCTTC
CASSVRIAGYNEQFF
>-|TRBV2|-|TRBJ2-1|13
TGTGCCAGCAGTGTCATTCAGAGGAATGAGCAGTTCTTC
CASSVIQRNEQFF
>TRBD2|TRBV19|once|TRBJ2-7|16
TGTGCCAGTAGCGCTTTACTAGCGGGAGCCGCCTACGAGCAGTACTTC
CASSALLAGAAYEQYF
>-|TRBV9|-|TRBJ2-1|19
TGTGCCAGCAGCGCCTCCGGGGGACTCCCGGACCGCTTGAGCAATGAGCAGTTCTTC
CASSASGGLPDRLSNEQFF
>TRBD2|TRBV7-3|once|TRBJ2-1|14
TGTGCCAGCAGCTTAGGGGGAGGGCAGAATGAGCAGTTCTTC
CASSLGGGQNEQFF
>-|TRBV7-2|-|TRBJ1-2|17
TGTGCCAGCAGCCTGCAATCGACGGCATCCACCTTCTATGGCTACACCTTC
CASSLQSTASTFYGYTF
>-|TRBV6-5|few|TRBJ1-3|14
TGTGCCAGCTTACAGGACCGCTCTGGAAACACCATATATTTT
CASLQDRSGNTIYF
>-|TRBV18|-|TRBJ1-4|16
TGTGCCAGCTCACCCCTTCGGGGGCCAACTAATGAAAAACTGTTTTTT
CASSPLRGPTNEKLFF
>-|TRBV6-1|-|TRBJ1-5|17
TGTGCCAGCAGTGAAGCGGGAGTCGGGGACACCAATCAGCCCCAGCATTTT
CASSEAGVGDTNQPQHF
>TRBD2|TRBV30|-|TRBJ2-7|12
TGTGCCTGGAGAGAGACTAGCGGGAAAGCGGACTTC
CAWRETSGKADF
>-|TRBV28|-|TRBJ2-5|16
TGTGCCAGCAGCCGTCCCGGGTTTGAGGCGCGAGAGACCCAGTACTTC
CASSRPGFEARETQYF
>TRBD1|TRBV11-1|-|TRBJ2-5|13
TGTGCCAGCAGCAGGGGGCCCGGGGAGACCCAGTACTTC
CASSRGPGETQYF
>-|TRBV15|-|TRBJ1-1|15
TGTGCCACCAGCAGAGATCGGCAGGGGACGACTGAAGCTTTCTTT
CATSRDRQGTTEAFF
>TRBD1|TRBV27|-|TRBJ1-2|20
TGTGCCAGCAGTTTATTTTTTCCCACCCGGACAGGTCATTTGAACTATGGCTACACCTTC
CASSLFFPTRTGHLNYGYTF
>TRBD1|TRBV5-6|-|TRBJ2-5|15
TGTGCCAGCAGCTTGGCGGACAGGCCACAAGAGACCCAGTACTTC
CASSLADRPQETQYF
>-|TRBV28|-|TRBJ1-5|12
TGTGCCAGCAGGGCAGGGAGTCAGCCCCAGCATTTT
CASRAGSQPQHF
>-|TRBV5-1|-|TRBJ1-3|14
TGCGCCAGCAGCGGAGGGGGATCTGGAAACACCATATATTTT
CASSGGGSGNTIYF
>-|TRBV7-9|few|TRBJ1-1|16
TGTGCCAGCAGCCCAAGCGGGCCAGGGCAGAACACTGAAGCTTTCTTT
CASSPSGPGQNTEAFF
>-|TRBV15|-|TRBJ2-7|16
TGTGCCACCAGCAGCCCAGCCCAGTCCCATCCCTACGAGCAGTACTTC
CATSSPAQSHPYEQYF
>-|TRBV29-1|-|TRBJ2-3|12
TGCAGCGTTGGGGGTGACACAGATACGCAGTATTTT
CSVGGDTDTQYF
>TRBD2|TRBV7-6|-|TRBJ2-5|15
TGTGCCAGCAGCTTACGGGGGGAGGGGACGGAGACCCAGTACTTC
CASSLRGEGTETQYF
>-|TRBV14|-|TRBJ1-4|13
TGTGCCAGCAGCCACGGACCAAAAGAAAAACTGTTTTTT
CASSHGPKEKLFF
>-|TRBV2|-|TRBJ1-1|14
TGTGCCAGCAGTGACAAGGTCTCCCACACTGAAGCTTTCTTT
CASSDKVSHTEAFF
>-|TRBV6-5|-|TRBJ1-2|15
TGTGCCAGCAGTTACCGCCAGGGTAGTGGCTATGGCTACACCTTC
CASSYRQGSGYGYTF
>-|TRBV11-3|-|TRBJ2-6|15
TGTGCCAGCAGCTTAGCAGGGGATGGGGCCAACGTCCTGACTTTC
CASSLAGDGANVLTF
>-|TRBV2|-|TRBJ1-5|13
TGTGCCAGCAGCGTCGCACCGGGGGGTCCCCAGCATTTT
CASSVAPGGPQHF
>-|TRBV19|-|TRBJ2-1|15
TGTGCCAGTAGGCTGGGGGGCCCCTCCTACAATGAGCAGTTCTTC
CASRLGGPSYNEQFF
>-|TRBV10-3|few|TRBJ2-3|18
TGTGCCATTAGGACAGGGGGTAGCGGGAGGACTTACACAGATACGCAGTATTTT
CAIRTGGSGRTYTDTQYF
>TRBD2|TRBV5-1|once|TRBJ2-5|16
TGCGCCAGCAGCCCGGGACTAGCGGGAGGGGCGGAGACCCAGTACTTC
CASSPGLAGGAETQYF
>-|TRBV2|-|TRBJ1-6|16
TGTGCCAGCAGTGGACAGTTAAGCTCCTATAATTCACCCCTCCACTTT
CASSGQLSSYNSPLHF
>TRBD1|TRBV18|once|TRBJ2-3|15
TGTGCCAGCTCAGCGATACAGGGGATTCGAGATACGCAGTATTTT
CASSAIQGIRDTQYF
>-|TRBV3-1/TRBV3-2|-|TRBJ2-3|14
TGTGCCAGCAGCCAAGTCACTTACACAGATACGCAGTATTTT
CASSQVTYTDTQYF
>TRBD1|TRBV29-1|-|TRBJ2-3|14
TGCAGCGTTGACGCGACAGGGGGCACAGATACGCAGTATTTT
CSVDATGGTDTQYF
>-|TRBV10-2|-|TRBJ2-5|14
TGCGCCAGCAGTGAATCGGGGGGCGGGAAGACCCAGTACTTC
CASSESGGGKTQYF
>-|TRBV19|-|TRBJ2-7|13
TGTGCCAGTAGTATGACGGGAAGCGGCGAGCAGTACTTC
CASSMTGSGEQYF
>-|TRBV2|-|TRBJ1-2|16
TGTGCCAGCATCGAAACGGCAACCACTAGGATCTATGGCTACACCTTC
CASIETATTRIYGYTF
>TRBD1|TRBV3-1/TRBV3-2|-|TRBJ1-3|15
TGTGCCAGCAGCTCGCAGGGGGCTGTTGGAAACACCATATATTTT
CASSSQGAVGNTIYF
>-|TRBV18|-|TRBJ2-1|15
TGTGCCAGCTCACCAGACGTAAAAAGGGACAATGAGCAGTTCTTC
CASSPDVKRDNEQFF
>-|TRBV30|-|TRBJ2-5|14
TGTGCCTGGACCCGGGCCTCTTCGGGGGAGACCCAGTACTTC
CAWTRASSGETQYF
>-|TRBV5-8|-|TRBJ2-3|16
TGTGCCAGCAGCTTCCGTCGGGGACGTAGCACAGATACGCAGTATTTT
CASSFRRGRSTDTQYF
>TRBD1|TRBV6-5|-|TRBJ2-2|15
TGTGCCAGTGGACAGGGACGGACGAACACCGGGGAGCTGTTTTTT
CASGQGRTNTGELFF
>-|TRBV27|-|TRBJ2-3|14
TGTGCCAGCAGTTCCCCATGGTCCACAGATACGCAGTATTTT
CASSSPWSTDTQYF
>TRBD2|TRBV9|few|TRBJ2-2|15
TGTGCCAGCAGCCAGGGACTAGCGGGCACCGGGGAGCTGTTTTTT
CASSQGLAGTGELFF
>TRBD1|TRBV12-3/TRBV12-4|few|TRBJ1-1|13
TGTGCCAGCAGTTGGGACAGGAACACTGAAGCTTTCTTT
CASSWDRNTEAFF
>-|TRBV5-4|-|TRBJ2-7|14
TGTGCCAGCAGCCGGACATCTGGATCCTACGAGCAGTACTTC
CASSRTSGSYEQYF
>-|TRBV30|-|TRBJ1-2|12
TGTGCCTGGAGCCTTCAGAGAGGTGGCTACACCTTC
CAWSLQRGGYTF
>-|TRBV9|-|TRBJ1-2|15
TGTGCCAGCAGCTTGCAACCGGGACAAGCCCATGGCTACACCTTC
CASSLQPGQAHGYTF
>TRBD1|TRBV4-2|-|TRBJ1-2|17
TGTGCCAGCAGCCAAGATCTGGAGACAGGGGCAGGTTATGGCTACACCTTC
CASSQDLETGAGYGYTF
>-|TRBV3-1/TRBV3-2|-|TRBJ1-5|15
TGTGCCAGCAGCCAAGCTGGCCGGGAAAGGGAGCCCCAGCATTTT
CASSQAGREREPQHF
>-|TRBV5-1|-|TRBJ1-4|14
TGCGCCAGCAGGGGGAGTTGGGGAGATGAAAAACTGTTTTTT
CASRGSWGDEKLFF
>-|TRBV7-8|once|TRBJ2-3|15
TGTGCCAGCAGCTTAGGTCGGACTAGCACAGATACGCAGTATTTT
CASSLGRTSTDTQYF
>TRBD2|TRBV7-8|few|TRBJ2-1|15
TGTGCCAGCAGGGGGTGGCGGGAGAATTACAATGAGCAGTTCTTC
CASRGWRENYNEQFF
>-|TRBV19|-|TRBJ2-1|16
TGTGCCAGTAGTATAGCCGGGACCGACTCCTACAATGAGCAGTTCTTC
CASSIAGTDSYNEQFF
>-|TRBV30|-|TRBJ2-1|13
TGTGCCTGGAGTGTAAACGGGCAGAATGAGCAGTTCTTC
CAWSVNGQNEQFF
>TRBD1|TRBV4-1|-|TRBJ2-7|16
TGCGCCAGCAGCCAAATGGGACGGACAGGGACGTACGAGCAGTACTTC
CASSQMGRTGTYEQYF
>TRBD1|TRBV5-5|-|TRBJ2-6|16
TGTGCCAGCAGCTGGAGACAGGGGGCGGGGGCCAACGTCCTGACTTTC
CASSWRQGAGANVLTF
>-|TRBV10-3|-|TRBJ2-7|12
TGTGCCATCCGAGGGGACCTCTACGAGCAGTACTTC
CAIRGDLYEQYF
>TRBD1|TRBV6-5|-|TRBJ1-2|13
TGTGCCAGCAGGAAGACAGGGGAGGACGGCTACACCTTC
CASRKTGEDGYTF